The clone carrying this T cell receptor beta chain came up many times. The data were taken from a study of T cells after yellow fever vaccination. Study conclusions and caveats: Sorted memory subsets on day 0 lacked detectable levels of almost all vaccine-responding clonotypes. Abundant clonotypes from the bulk population could get into FACS-sorted repertoires as contaminants.

It was through 5'RACE template switching that TCR cDNA was made, with a universal primer site and UMIs added. TCRdb re-derived calls from the 5' RACE reads in MiXCR, one entry per CDR3 protein. Of approximately 27,000 distinct CDR3 sequences listed, 5% to 6% are singletons. The CDR3 has 14 residues. V shed 3 bases and J 7 bases; nucleotides not matched to a gene: 10. CDR1 and CDR2 (germline): SQVTM, ANQGSEA. The rearrangement joins TRBV29-1 to TRBJ2-7, with TRBD2 matching 9 bases. The receptor comes from a man under 40 who received the YFV17D yellow fever vaccine. The sequences come from PBMCs, either bulk or a sorted T-cell subset (CD4+, CD8+, memory, or dextramer-sorted; not recorded which), collected 15 days after the yellow fever booster vaccination. This CDR3 is CSVEGREGLGEQYF. In nucleotides, the CDR3 is TGCAGCGTTGAGGGGCGGGAGGGCCTGGGAGAGCAGTACTTC.